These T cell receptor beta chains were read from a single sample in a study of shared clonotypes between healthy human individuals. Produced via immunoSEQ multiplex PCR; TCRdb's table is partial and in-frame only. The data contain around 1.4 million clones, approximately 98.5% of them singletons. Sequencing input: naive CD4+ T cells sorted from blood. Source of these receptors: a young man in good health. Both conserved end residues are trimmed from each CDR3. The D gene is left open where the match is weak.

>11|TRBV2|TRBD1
ASSQGARETQY
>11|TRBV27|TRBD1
ASSQGALETQY
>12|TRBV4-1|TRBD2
ASSLRLAWNEQF
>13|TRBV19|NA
ASSIVAGMNTEAF
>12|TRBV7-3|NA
ASSLRLEGDTQY
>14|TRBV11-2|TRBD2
ASSVTSGMLTDTQY
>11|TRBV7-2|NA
ASSLGPRETQY
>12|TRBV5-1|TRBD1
ASSLQGAGNEQF
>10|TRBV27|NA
ASSLHIGTQY
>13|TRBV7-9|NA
ASSLSGSRWDEQF
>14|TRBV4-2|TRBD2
ASSRLAGLPQETQY
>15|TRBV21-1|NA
ASSNKSSWGRTYEQY
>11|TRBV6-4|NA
ASRLVGDQPQH
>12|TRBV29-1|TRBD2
SVGLARKYNEQF
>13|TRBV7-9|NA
ASSLVGGLAAEAF
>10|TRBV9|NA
ASSGSGARLY
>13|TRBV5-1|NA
ASSTDRSYSYEQY
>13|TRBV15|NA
ATSRGVGLNDEQY
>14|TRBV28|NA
ASSLLGRLGTGELF
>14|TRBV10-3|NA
AISEASLQNSYEQY
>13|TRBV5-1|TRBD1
ASSLIGTGDDEQY
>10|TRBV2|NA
ASRDDSESLF
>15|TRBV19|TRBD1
ASSTSGQGLLLNEQY
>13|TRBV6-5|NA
ASSYFADLNTEAF
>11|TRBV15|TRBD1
ATSRAGQGGYT
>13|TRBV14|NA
ASSQDGYSGNTIY
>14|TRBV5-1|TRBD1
ASSLTGGVIGETQY
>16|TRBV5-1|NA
ASSPGLAHGATNEKLF
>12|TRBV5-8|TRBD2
ASSRLAGGDTQY
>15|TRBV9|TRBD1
ASSPPRQGRGTDTQY
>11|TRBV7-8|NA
ASSLDSNYGYT
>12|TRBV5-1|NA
ASSLVRAQDIQY
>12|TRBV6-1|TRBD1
ASSEGQGFYEQY
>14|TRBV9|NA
ASSVVGGVPYNEQF
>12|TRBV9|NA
ASSTRDGTYGYT
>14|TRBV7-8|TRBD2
ASSSWSGIDVNEQF
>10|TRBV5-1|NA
ASSLAWDTQY
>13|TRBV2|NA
ASRSGAVRTYGYT
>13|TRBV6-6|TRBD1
ASSYQGQGPGELF
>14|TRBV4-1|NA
ASSQERRRSGNTIY
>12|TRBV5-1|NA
ASRLGNSYNEQF
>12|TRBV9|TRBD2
ASSRLAENNEQF
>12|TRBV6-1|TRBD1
AKPLGQAAYGYT
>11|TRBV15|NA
ATSRNSAHEQY
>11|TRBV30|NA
AWSPQSNQPQH
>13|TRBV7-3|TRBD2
ASSLTSGSGETQY